This T cell receptor (beta chain) was retrieved from a study of Graves' ophthalmopathy and Graves' hyperthyroidism. Study background: Upon initial diagnosis and before any treatment, peripheral blood was collected.

CDR1 and CDR2 from the germline V gene are SQVTM and ANQGSEA. The CDR3 covers 16 residues. The V gene end was trimmed by 7 bases and the J gene end by 1 base; junction bases not matched to a gene: 15. At least ten counts were recorded for this clonotype. Antigen: not known. Active ophthalmopathy (CAS at least 3, NOSPECS at least 4), lasting under 3 months. Amplification of the TCR beta CDR3 regions used RNA transcripts (as template). The workflow started with a first-round RT-PCR run with HTBI primers and then moved on to a second-round multiplex PCR. TCRdb re-called the multiplex PCR reads with MiXCR, one entry per CDR3 protein. The table records about 740,000 distinct CDR3 sequences, around 40% of them present only once. The study, taken as a whole, reports: Ophthalmopathy progression prediction by the model yielded a sensitivity of approximately 71% and a specificity of just over 72%. Blood also contained most of the expanded thyroid clonotypes above 0.001 frequency.

This sequence originates from an adult man with Graves' ophthalmopathy. Input material: peripheral blood. The chain uses TRBV29-1 and TRBJ1-1, with TRBD1 identical over 7 bases. In nucleotides, the CDR3 is TGCAGCGGGATGTGGACCGGGACAGTGAAGAACACTGAAGCTTTCTTT. Residues: CSGMWTGTVKNTEAFF. Variable domain in full (rest from reference TRBV29-1 and TRBJ1-1): SAVISQKPSRDICQRGTSLTIQCQVDSQVTMMFWYRQQPGQSLTLIATANQGSEATYESGFVIDKFPISRPNLTFSTLTVSNMSPEDSSIYLCSGMWTGTVKNTEAFFGQGTRLTVV.